Listed here are 15 T cell receptor beta chains from one sample, sequenced in a study of blood T cells in healthy people across ages. Together with a sample-barcoded 5' primer, a J-beta primer mix was included in a second PCR lasting about 7 to 12 cycles. TCRdb passed the 5' RACE reads through MiXCR, listing each CDR3 protein once. The table records fewer than 650,000 distinct CDR3 sequences, about 25% of them present only once. These data were likewise used in another study, on T cells of mothers and their children.

The material sequenced was blood. The receptors derive from a boy under 10 years old in good health.

The V and J genes are TRBV4-3 and TRBJ2-3; D not resolved. The CDR3 spans 14 residues. Germline V lookup: CDR1 LGHNA, CDR2 YSLEER. Trimming shortened V by 0 bases and J by 7 bases, and 11 bases separated the two germline ends. For the CDR3, the DNA is TGCGCCAGCAGCCAAGAAATCCAACGGAATACGCAGTATTTT. This codes for CASSQEIQRNTQYF.

The rearrangement joins TRBV27 to TRBJ2-1; no clear D gene. Germline values: CDR1 MNHEY, CDR2 SMNVEV (reference sequence). The CDR3 contains 16 residues. Trimming cost V 6 bases and J 0 bases, with 15 bases left between them. Here the CDR3 reads CASRMTYQSSYNEQFF. The CDR3 region has the DNA TGTGCCAGCAGGATGACATATCAGAGCTCCTACAATGAGCAGTTCTTC.

This clonotype was observed a few times. The rearrangement joins TRBV15 to TRBJ1-2, with a weak D call TRBD1 (5 bases). CDR1 is LNHNV and CDR2 is YYDKDF in the germline V gene (reference sequence). This CDR3 is 14 amino acids long. The germline V and J ends were trimmed by 0 bases and 8 bases, with 13 bases remaining between them. The CDR3, as DNA: TGTGCCACCAGCAGAGAGGGACGTCCAGGGGGCTACACCTTC. It specifies CATSREGRPGGYTF.

This clonotype was seen more than once but under ten times. This chain connects TRBV10-1 to TRBJ2-2, with 9 bases aligning to TRBD1. Losses at the gene ends were 9 bases for V and 5 bases for J; bases not matched to a gene: 10. CDR1 is WNHNN, CDR2 SYGVQD, per germline (reference sequence). The CDR3 length is 15 residues. The CDR3 DNA sequence: TGCGCCAGAAGAACTGGGACAGGGTTAACCGGGGAGCTGTTTTTT. Translation gives CARRTGTGLTGELFF.

The rearrangement joins TRBV29-1 to TRBJ2-1; 8 positions agree with TRBD2. This CDR3 is 15 amino acids long. Germline V gene lookup returns CDR1 SQVTM and CDR2 ANQGSEA. The junction had 11 bases not matched to a gene; V was cut back by 5 bases and J by 5 bases. The chain's CDR3 is CSVRVAGIRDNEQFF. CDR3 DNA: TGCAGCGTTCGGGTAGCGGGAATAAGGGACAATGAGCAGTTCTTC.

The V gene is TRBV4-1, the J gene TRBJ2-5; D possibly corresponds to TRBD2 (6 bases). The CDR3 contains 14 residues. V lost 2 bases and J 2 bases, leaving 9 bases between the germline ends. Germline CDR1 reads MGHRA; CDR2 reads YSYEKL. The DNA of the CDR3 is TGCGCCAGCAGCCAAACGGGACTGCAAGAGACCCAGTACTTC. Amino acids: CASSQTGLQETQYF.

The rearrangement uses TRBV11-2 and TRBJ1-1, with D unclear. There are 11 residues in the CDR3. CDR1 SGHAT and CDR2 FQNNGV come from the germline V gene. The germline V and J ends were trimmed by 5 bases and 11 bases, with 12 bases remaining between them. CDR3 in amino acids: CASSPYSFAFF. CDR3 sequence (DNA): TGTGCCAGCAGCCCTTACTCTTTTGCTTTCTTT.

The genes are TRBV5-1 and TRBJ2-4; possible D gene TRBD2, 5 bases. The CDR3 contains 15 residues. Germline V gene lookup returns CDR1 SGHRS and CDR2 YFSETQ. The V end lost 0 bases, the J end lost 2 bases, and 9 bases lay between the germline ends. As DNA, the CDR3 is TGCGCCAGCAGCTTGGGAGGAGGTCCCAAAAACATTCAGTACTTC. The encoded protein is CASSLGGGPKNIQYF.

The V call is TRBV20-1, the J call TRBJ2-1, with D hard to call. The length of the CDR3 is 15 residues. Germline CDR1 DFQATT, CDR2 SNEGSKA (reference sequence). Trimming removed 0 bases from V and 0 bases from J, with 9 bases in between. The CDR3 region has the DNA TGCAGTGCTAGAGAGCGGTCCGGCTCCTACAATGAGCAGTTCTTC. Residues: CSARERSGSYNEQFF.

The V call is TRBV3-1, the J call TRBJ2-2; unclear D gene. The CDR3 is 13 amino acids. V was cut by 0 bases and J by 5 bases, with 4 bases left in between. The germline V gene encodes CDR1 LGHDT and CDR2 YNNKEL (reference sequence). CDR3 in amino acids: CASSQDSTGELFF. CDR3 coding DNA: TGTGCCAGCAGCCAAGACTCAACCGGGGAGCTGTTTTTT.

Only a few counts were recorded for this clonotype. The chain recombines TRBV5-6 with TRBJ2-1; 10 positions agree with TRBD2. The CDR3 spans 17 residues. V trimming: 2 bases; J trimming: 9 bases; junction bases outside the gene matches: 14. Germline CDR1 reads SGHDT; CDR2 reads YYEEEE. CDR3 coding DNA: TGTGCCAGCAGCTTAGCCTTTCTAGCGGGAGATGTTCGTGAGCAGTTCTTC. The encoded protein is CASSLAFLAGDVREQFF.

The CDR3, as DNA: TGTGCCAGCAGCTTCCCTTCCCAGCGGAAAAACATTCAGTACTTC. It encodes CASSFPSQRKNIQYF. The rearrangement uses TRBV7-9 and TRBJ2-4; D is possibly TRBD2 (5 bases). CDR3 size: 15 residues. The V gene's germline CDR1 is SEHNR and CDR2 FQNEAQ (reference sequence). V was cut by 3 bases and J by 4 bases, with 13 bases left in between. Full variable domain (remainder filled in from reference TRBV7-9 and TRBJ2-4): DTGVSQNPRHKITKRGQNVTFRCDPISEHNRLYWYRQTLGQGPEFLTYFQNEAQLEKSRLLSDRFSAERPKGSFSTLEIQRTEQGDSAMYLCASSFPSQRKNIQYFGAGTRLSVL.

This clonotype was counted only a few times. This chain connects TRBV6-5 to TRBJ2-5; TRBD2 is a possible D gene (5 bases). CDR1 and CDR2 (germline): MNHEY, SVGAGI. The CDR3 extends over 15 amino acids. Trimming took 0 bases from V and 1 from J, leaving 9 bases between them. For the CDR3, the DNA is TGTGCCAGCAGTTACTCTACGGGAACCCAAGAGACCCAGTACTTC. Translation gives CASSYSTGTQETQYF.

The chain couples TRBV20-1 to TRBJ2-7, with 7 bases fitting TRBD2. The CDR3 covers 14 residues. Germline V lookup: CDR1 DFQATT, CDR2 SNEGSKA (reference sequence). J gave up 2 bases and V 1 base, and 5 bases lay outside the gene matches. The CDR3 sequence is CSARGSGTTYEQYF. The CDR3 nucleotides read TGCAGTGCTAGAGGAAGCGGGACCACCTACGAGCAGTACTTC.

The chain links TRBV10-2 to TRBJ2-5, with D possibly matching TRBD2 (5 bases). Looked up from germline, CDR1 is WSHSY and CDR2 is SAAADI. The CDR3 is 13 residues long. V lost 4 bases and J 3 bases, leaving 9 bases between the germline ends. The CDR3 bases are TGCGCCAGCAGTGTCCAAGCGGAAGAGACCCAGTACTTC. This encodes CASSVQAEETQYF.